This entry lists 5 T cell receptor beta chains sequenced from one sample in a study of blood T cell repertoires in COVID-19. Sequencing was performed with immunoSEQ multiplex PCR; in TCRdb, only in-frame clones are kept and a portion is missing. The sample lists fewer than 350,000 clones; 85% were seen once. Sequencing was done on a sample of PBMCs or T cells enriched from blood (not recorded which). All receptors come from a woman in her 30s who had been exposed to COVID-19.

This clone was seen just once. The chain employs TRBV12-3 or TRBV12-4 and TRBJ1-6; no reliable D call. V was pared by 3 bases and J by 14 bases, with 8 bases between. The CDR3 consists of 11 residues. CDR3 loop: CASSFGLALHF. In nucleotides, the CDR3 is TGTGCCAGCAGTTTTGGACTGGCCCTCCACTTT.

This clone showed up many times. Within the sample, other DNA sequences also encode this same CDR3. This chain links TRBV27 with TRBJ1-2; 10 nucleotides match TRBD1. After removal of 5 bases from V and 6 bases from J, the junction contained 12 bases not matched to a gene. Germline V CDR1 and CDR2: MNHEY, SMNVEV (reference sequence). The length of the CDR3 is 16 residues. The DNA for the CDR3 is TGTGCCAGCAGTGTAACCCTTACCGGGACAGGGGATGGCTACACCTTC. Protein sequence: CASSVTLTGTGDGYTF.

The chain links TRBV6-5 to TRBJ1-1; 7 bases fit TRBD1. The V gene end was trimmed by 7 bases and the J gene end by 8 bases; junction bases not matched to a gene: 4. The CDR3 extends over 11 amino acids. From germline, CDR1 is MNHEY and CDR2 SVGAGI. The CDR3, as DNA: TGTGCCAGCACCCGACAGGGCGAAGCTTTCTTT. This encodes CASTRQGEAFF.

The chain joins TRBV3-1 (or the pseudogene TRBV3-2) to TRBJ2-3; D unclear. V dropped 4 bases and J dropped 6 bases, with 11 bases sitting between them. Germline V CDR1 and CDR2: LGHDT, YNNKEL (reference sequence). This CDR3 has 13 residues. CDR3 amino acids: CASSRLVRDTQYF. The DNA for the CDR3 is TGTGCCAGCAGCCGATTAGTCCGGGATACGCAGTATTTT.

The sample holds a few counts of this clone. The rearrangement uses TRBV30 and TRBJ2-7, with a tentative D call TRBD2 (5 bases). The CDR3 totals 12 residues. V gave up 3 bases and J gave up 5 bases, with 11 bases separating them. Germline CDR1 and CDR2: GTSNPN and SVGIG (reference sequence). The CDR3: CAWRTIVDEQYF. The DNA of the CDR3 is TGTGCCTGGAGGACTATCGTAGACGAGCAGTACTTC.